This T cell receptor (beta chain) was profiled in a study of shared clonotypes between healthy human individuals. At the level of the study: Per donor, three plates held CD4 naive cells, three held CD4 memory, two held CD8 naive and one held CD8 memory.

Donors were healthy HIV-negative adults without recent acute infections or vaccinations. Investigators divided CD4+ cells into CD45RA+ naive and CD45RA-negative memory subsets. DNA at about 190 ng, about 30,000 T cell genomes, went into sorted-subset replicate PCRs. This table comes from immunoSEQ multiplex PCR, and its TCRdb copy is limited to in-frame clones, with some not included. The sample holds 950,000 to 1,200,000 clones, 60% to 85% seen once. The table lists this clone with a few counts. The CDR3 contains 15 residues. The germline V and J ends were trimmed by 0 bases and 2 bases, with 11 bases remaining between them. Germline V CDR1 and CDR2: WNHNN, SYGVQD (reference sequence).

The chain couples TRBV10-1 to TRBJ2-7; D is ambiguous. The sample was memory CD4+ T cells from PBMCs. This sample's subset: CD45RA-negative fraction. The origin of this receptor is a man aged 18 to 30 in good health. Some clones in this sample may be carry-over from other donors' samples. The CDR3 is CASSESAGKAYEQYF. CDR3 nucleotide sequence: TGCGCCAGCAGTGAGTCGGCAGGCAAAGCCTACGAGCAGTACTTC.